This T cell receptor (beta chain) stems from a study of T cell repertoires in cytomegalovirus infection. Study as a whole: CMV infection together with matching HLA type was indicated by public TCR beta signatures. Findings and limits, study-wide: Dominant in the ex vivo response were TCR beta clonotypes restricted by HLA-C and specific for CMV.

TCRdb passed the reads through MiXCR, listing each CDR3 protein once. Of around 100,000 distinct CDR3 sequences in the sample, roughly a tenth were seen once. Comments on this clonotype: Its target is not known.

CDR1 SQVTM and CDR2 ANQGSEA come from the germline V gene. V lost 5 bases, J lost 6 bases, and 2 bases stayed unmatched. The CDR3 is 12 residues long. The chain employs TRBV29-1 and TRBJ1-5, with TRBD1 matching 9 bases. The source material was PBMCs, sequenced either directly or after in vitro stimulation (not recorded which). The TCR was taken from a human donor in good health (CMV status not recorded). Some clones in this sample may be carry-over from other donors' samples. In DNA form, the CDR3 reads TGCAGCGTTTCGACAGGGGGTCAGCCCCAGCATTTT. Encoded protein: CSVSTGGQPQHF.